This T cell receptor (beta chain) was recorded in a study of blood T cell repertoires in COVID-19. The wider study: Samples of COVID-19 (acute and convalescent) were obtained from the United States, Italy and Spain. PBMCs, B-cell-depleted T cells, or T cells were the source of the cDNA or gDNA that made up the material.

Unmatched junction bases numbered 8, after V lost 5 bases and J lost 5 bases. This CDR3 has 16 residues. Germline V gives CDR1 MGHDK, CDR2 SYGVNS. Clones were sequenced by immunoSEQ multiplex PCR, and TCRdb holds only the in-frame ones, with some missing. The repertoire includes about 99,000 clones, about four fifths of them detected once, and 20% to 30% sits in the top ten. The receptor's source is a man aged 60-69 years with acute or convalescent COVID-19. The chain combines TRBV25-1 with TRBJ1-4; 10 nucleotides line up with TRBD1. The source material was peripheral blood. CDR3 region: CASSKLTTGGNEKLFF. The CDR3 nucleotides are TGTGCCAGCAGTAAACTAACGACAGGGGGCAATGAAAAACTGTTTTTT.